This section outlines one T cell receptor (beta chain) sequence together with its context. TEMRA cells were FACS-enriched, unlike CD8+ and CD4+ T cells, which were negatively isolated. The data originate from a study of CD8 T cells in Susac syndrome. RNA amounts of about 0.5 to 1 ug underwent reverse transcription with random hexamers. Amplification of TCR beta CDR3 was carried out by immunoSEQ multiplex PCR, which covered 54 Vbeta and 13 Jbeta segments. TCRdb recomputed calls from the immunoSEQ multiplex PCR reads with MiXCR, one row per CDR3 protein. The sample has 250,000 to 300,000 distinct CDR3 sequences, almost 85% seen once. Germline V gene data show CDR1 as SGDLS and CDR2 as YYNGEE. This CDR3 contains 17 residues. V was clipped by 0 bases and J by 7 bases, with 19 bases between them.

The J gene is TRBJ2-2, the V gene TRBV9; D is unclear. The TCR sequence derives from a human donor with multiple sclerosis. The specimen was CD8+ T cells from PBMCs. The CDR3 protein is CASSVEAAAASHGELFF. DNA for the CDR3: TGTGCCAGCAGCGTAGAGGCCGCGGCGGCAAGCCACGGGGAGCTGTTTTTT.